The clone carrying this TCR beta chain came up many times. Antigen: not known. The authors amplified TCR beta CDR3 regions, and they did so from RNA transcripts for repertoire sequencing. HTBI-primed first-round RT-PCR preceded second-round multiplex PCR. Via MiXCR, TCRdb re-called the multiplex PCR reads, giving one row per CDR3 protein. The table shows about 500,000 distinct CDR3 sequences, with under 45% occurring only once. The data were obtained in a study of Graves' ophthalmopathy and Graves' hyperthyroidism. The CDR3 totals 16 residues. The germline CDR1 and CDR2 sequences are MGHDK and SYGVNS. Trimming took 6 bases from V and 2 from J, leaving 19 bases between them. Study-wide points: A majority of expanded thyroid clonotypes exceeding 0.001 frequency were likewise present in blood. Ophthalmopathy cases were distinguished from stable hyperthyroidism by a 13-signature model, reaching 85% to 90% sensitivity and around 77% specificity.

Patients newly diagnosed with hyperthyroidism, under 2 months' duration, were aged 18 to 65, the study reports. Uncontrolled infections, other autoimmune diseases, pregnancy or lactation barred patients from enrollment. The genes are TRBV25-1 and TRBJ1-2, with TRBD1 as a possible D gene (6 bases). The sample comprised peripheral blood or thyroid tissue (not recorded which). This TCR was sampled from an adult man with Graves' hyperthyroidism. The CDR3 DNA follows: TGTGCCAGCAGGCCACAGGGACGTACCATCAACTATGGCTACACCTTC. Encoded protein: CASRPQGRTINYGYTF.